Listed here is a single T cell receptor beta chain. Its specificity is unknown. TCRdb reprocessed the RT-PCR reads with MiXCR, giving one entry per CDR3 protein. The table has fewer than 600,000 distinct CDR3 sequences, less than 7.5% seen once. This record belongs to a study of response to subunit inactivated influenza vaccine. Broader study findings: Authors suggested that a seasonal influenza vaccination recruits few new T cells each time.

Trimming stripped 3 bases from V and 1 base from J, with 9 bases between. In germline, CDR1 is MNHNS, CDR2 SASEGT. This CDR3 comprises 14 residues. The chain recombines TRBV6-1 with TRBJ1-1, with a tentative D call TRBD1 (6 bases). The TCR was taken from a man between 50 and 75 years old who received an inactivated influenza vaccine. The material sequenced was PBMCs from blood, taken approximately 25 months after vaccination. The CDR3: CASSDRQANTEAFF. The CDR3 region has the DNA TGTGCCAGCAGTGACCGACAGGCGAACACTGAAGCTTTCTTT.